This TCR beta chain was obtained from a study of T cells in women clearing cervical HPV infection. Study-wide results and caveats: Timing of associations relative to infection is unclear; T-cell subsets were not isolated. CIN3+ cases had significantly higher TCR richness than controls; evenness did not differ.

Each participant carried one incident cervical HPV16 infection only. The J segment lost 7 bases and the V segment lost 6 bases, leaving 9 bases of the junction unmatched. The CDR3 length is 15 residues. Germline V gene sequence: CDR1 MRHNA, CDR2 SNTAGT. Concerning this clone itself: Its antigen is still unknown. The missing CDR3 end, 3 residues past where the read stops, is filled in from the germline J gene.

Using immunoSEQ multiplex PCR, the repertoire was profiled, and TCRdb retains in-frame clones only, with some absent. The sample includes tens of thousands of clones. The TCR comes from a woman between 18 and 70 years old with a cervical HPV16 infection that either progressed to CIN3+ or cleared (not recorded which). The V and J genes are TRBV6-4 and TRBJ2-1; 10 bases map to TRBD2. The sequenced material came from blood buffy coat. The CDR3 spells CASSQREGLANEQFF. Incomplete CDR3 DNA: TGTGCCAGCAGCCAGCGGGAGGGCCTGGCTAATGAG.